A selection of T cell receptor beta chains follows, all from one sample in a study of control samples from healthy donors and cancer patients. Some clones are missing from TCRdb's copy, which holds only in-frame ones; the method was immunoSEQ multiplex PCR. The table lists fewer than 95,000 clones, around 85% of them singletons. Sequenced material: blood. The receptors come from a young man in good health. CDR3s include the opening cysteine and the closing phenylalanine or tryptophan. Each record gives: CDR3 protein, CDR3 DNA, V gene, J gene, D gene, clone size. The D gene is left open where the match is weak. Clone size is given for some rows only: seen once, a few or many times, or a class if the clone is expanded.

CASSLGVGSYEQYF	TGCGCCAGCAGCTTGGGGGTAGGGTCCTACGAGCAGTACTTC	TRBV5-1	TRBJ2-7	NA	NA
CASSLISGEGETQYF	TGTGCCAGCAGCTTAATTAGCGGGGAGGGAGAGACCCAGTACTTC	TRBV7-9	TRBJ2-5	TRBD2	NA
CSVERVDTIYF	TGCAGTGTGGAAAGAGTTGACACCATATATTTT	TRBV20-1	TRBJ1-3	NA	NA
CASSQVSGGAADTQYF	TGTGCCAGCAGCCAAGTGTCCGGGGGCGCGGCAGATACGCAGTATTTT	TRBV4-2	TRBJ2-3	NA	NA
CASSYRTSGRHNEQFF	TGCGCCAGCAGCTACCGGACTAGCGGGAGACACAATGAGCAGTTCTTC	TRBV4-1	TRBJ2-1	TRBD2	few
CASSPVPGQGPKNIQYF	TGTGCCAGCAGCCCAGTCCCGGGACAGGGACCCAAAAACATTCAGTACTTC	TRBV7-6	TRBJ2-4	TRBD1	NA
CSVDSGISTDTQYF	TGCAGCGTTGATTCAGGGATTTCCACAGATACGCAGTATTTT	TRBV29-1	TRBJ2-3	NA	once
CASSPSGDRGAFF	TGCGCCAGCAGCCCCAGCGGGGACCGAGGGGCTTTCTTT	TRBV5-1	TRBJ1-1	NA	NA
CASSLDRQRTDTQYF	TGCGCCAGCAGCTTGGATAGGCAGAGGACAGATACGCAGTATTTT	TRBV5-1	TRBJ2-3	NA	NA
CASRVLAGAGDTQYF	TGTGCCAGCAGAGTCCTAGCGGGGGCAGGCGATACGCAGTATTTT	TRBV6-5	TRBJ2-3	TRBD2	NA
CASSFDPSTRWVETQYF	TGTGCCAGCAGCTTTGATCCCTCGACTAGATGGGTAGAGACCCAGTACTTC	TRBV7-8	TRBJ2-5	NA	NA
CAWSVGGGETDTQYF	TGTGCCTGGAGTGTAGGGGGAGGAGAGACAGATACGCAGTATTTT	TRBV30	TRBJ2-3	NA	NA
CAWSQRDDGYTF	TGTGCCTGGAGTCAGAGGGACGATGGCTACACCTTC	TRBV30	TRBJ1-2	NA	NA
CAWSVSGAGNTIYF	TGTGCCTGGAGTGTCTCAGGGGCTGGAAACACCATATATTTT	TRBV30	TRBJ1-3	NA	once
CASSPEEGLGTEAFF	TGTGCCAGCAGCCCGGAAGAAGGCCTTGGGACTGAAGCTTTCTTT	TRBV6-6	TRBJ1-1	NA	NA
CAWSVSRGNTEAFF	TGTGCCTGGAGTGTCTCGAGGGGGAACACTGAAGCTTTCTTT	TRBV30	TRBJ1-1	NA	NA
CASSRGGVGETQYF	TGTGCCAGCAGCCGTGGAGGGGTAGGCGAGACCCAGTACTTC	TRBV7-2	TRBJ2-5	NA	once
CASTRDSVYYGYTF	TGTGCCAGTACTCGGGACAGCGTTTACTATGGCTACACCTTC	TRBV19	TRBJ1-2	TRBD1	NA
CASSRGNYGYTF	TGTGCCTCGTCACGGGGAAACTATGGCTACACCTTC	TRBV24-1	TRBJ1-2	NA	NA
CASSRGQMNTEAFF	TGTGCCAGCAGCAGGGGACAGATGAACACTGAAGCTTTCTTT	TRBV7-6	TRBJ1-1	TRBD1	NA
CASSPGTAKNSPLHF	TGTGCCAGCAGCCCCGGGACAGCAAAAAATTCACCCCTCCACTTT	TRBV5-4	TRBJ1-6	TRBD1	few
CATSDLLGNVQFF	TGTGCCACCAGTGATTTGCTAGGGAACGTGCAGTTCTTC	TRBV24-1	TRBJ2-1	NA	NA
CASITGGSYPNTEAFF	TGTGCCAGCATAACAGGGGGCTCATACCCGAACACTGAAGCTTTCTTT	TRBV2	TRBJ1-1	TRBD1	NA
CASSEAPSDTQYF	TGTGCCAGCAGTGAAGCGCCGTCAGATACGCAGTATTTT	TRBV6-1	TRBJ2-3	NA	NA
CASSAQGAYGYTF	TGCGCCAGCAGCGCGCAGGGGGCCTATGGCTACACCTTC	TRBV5-1	TRBJ1-2	TRBD1	NA
CASSPLSSTDTQYF	TGTGCCAGCAGCCCACTCTCAAGCACAGATACGCAGTATTTT	TRBV7-9	TRBJ2-3	NA	once
CASSDTAQLSYEQYF	TGTGCCAGCAGTGATACGGCGCAACTCTCCTACGAGCAGTACTTC	TRBV6-1	TRBJ2-7	NA	NA
CASSWRNYEQYF	TGTGCCAGCAGCTGGAGGAACTACGAGCAGTACTTC	TRBV2	TRBJ2-7	NA	NA
CASSLEGRMDTGELFF	TGTGCCAGCAGCTTAGAGGGAAGGATGGACACCGGGGAGCTGTTTTTT	TRBV11-2	TRBJ2-2	NA	NA
CASSLGVGYGYTF	TGTGCCAGCAGCTTGGGGGTAGGGTATGGCTACACCTTC	TRBV5-7	TRBJ1-2	NA	NA
CASSLAAGGGYEQYF	TGCGCCAGCAGCTTGGCGGCAGGGGGCGGCTACGAGCAGTACTTC	TRBV5-1	TRBJ2-7	TRBD1	NA
CASSVGGWSTDTQYF	TGTGCCAGCAGCGTAGGAGGGTGGAGCACAGATACGCAGTATTTT	TRBV9	TRBJ2-3	NA	few
CASKQGYGYTF	TGTGCCAGCAAACAGGGCTATGGCTACACCTTC	TRBV25-1	TRBJ1-2	NA	few
CASSQGDTGKGQPQHF	TGTGCCAGCAGCCAAGGAGACACCGGGAAGGGTCAGCCCCAGCATTTT	TRBV4-2	TRBJ1-5	NA	NA
CSAQGTTEAFF	TGCAGTGCTCAGGGGACGACTGAAGCTTTCTTT	TRBV20-1	TRBJ1-1	NA	once
CASVLTGAYNSPLHF	TGTGCTAGTGTTCTAACGGGGGCCTATAATTCACCCCTCCACTTT	TRBV12-5	TRBJ1-6	NA	NA
CASSPPLPPAGDYNEQFF	TGTGCCAGCTCACCGCCCCTCCCCCCGGCGGGGGATTACAATGAGCAGTTCTTC	TRBV18	TRBJ2-1	TRBD2	NA
CSASPLGGGYDEQYF	TGCAGTGCTAGTCCTCTAGGTGGAGGGTATGACGAGCAGTACTTC	TRBV20-1	TRBJ2-7	NA	few
CASSLGGQGLDEQYF	TGTGCCAGCAGCTTGGGGGGACAGGGTCTAGACGAGCAGTACTTC	TRBV5-6	TRBJ2-7	TRBD1	NA
CASSIGGTGELFF	TGTGCCAGTAGTATCGGGGGTACCGGGGAGCTGTTTTTT	TRBV19	TRBJ2-2	NA	NA
CASSLRASPLHF	TGTGCCAGTAGTCTTCGGGCCTCACCCCTCCACTTT	TRBV19	TRBJ1-6	NA	NA